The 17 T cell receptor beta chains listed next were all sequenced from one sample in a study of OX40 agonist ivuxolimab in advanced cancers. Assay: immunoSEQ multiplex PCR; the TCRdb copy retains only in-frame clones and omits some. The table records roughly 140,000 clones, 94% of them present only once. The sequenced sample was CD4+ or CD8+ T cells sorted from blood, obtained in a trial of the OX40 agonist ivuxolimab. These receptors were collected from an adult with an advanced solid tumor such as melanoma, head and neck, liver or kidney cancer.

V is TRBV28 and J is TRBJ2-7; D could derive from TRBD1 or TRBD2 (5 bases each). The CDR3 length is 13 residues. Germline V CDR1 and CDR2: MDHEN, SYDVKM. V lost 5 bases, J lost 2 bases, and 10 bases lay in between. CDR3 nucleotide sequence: TGTGCCAGCAGTGGGACGATCCCCTACGAGCAGTACTTC. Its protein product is CASSGTIPYEQYF.

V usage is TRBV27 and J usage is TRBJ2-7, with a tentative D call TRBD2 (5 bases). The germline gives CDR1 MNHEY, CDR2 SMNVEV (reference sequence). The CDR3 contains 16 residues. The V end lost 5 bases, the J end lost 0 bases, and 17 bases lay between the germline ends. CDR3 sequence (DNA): TGTGCCAGCAGTCCTCGCTTAAGCGGACTCTCCTACGAGCAGTACTTC. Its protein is CASSPRLSGLSYEQYF.

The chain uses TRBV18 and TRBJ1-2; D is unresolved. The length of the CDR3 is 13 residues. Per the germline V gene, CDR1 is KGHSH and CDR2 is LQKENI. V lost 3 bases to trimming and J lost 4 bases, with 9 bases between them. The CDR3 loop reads CASSPVSAYGYTF. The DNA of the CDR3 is TGTGCCAGCTCACCGGTCAGTGCCTATGGCTACACCTTC.

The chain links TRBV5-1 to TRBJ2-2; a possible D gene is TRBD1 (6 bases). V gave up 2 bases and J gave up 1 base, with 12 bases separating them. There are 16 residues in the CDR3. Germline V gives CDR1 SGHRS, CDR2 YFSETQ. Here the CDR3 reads CASSFGQSRNTGELFF. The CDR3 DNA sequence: TGCGCCAGCAGCTTCGGACAGTCCAGGAACACCGGGGAGCTGTTTTTT.

The CDR3 DNA is TGTGCCAGTAGTATAAGCGGCAGGGGTCCCACCGGGGAGCTGTTTTTT. Translation gives CASSISGRGPTGELFF. The V gene is TRBV19, the J gene TRBJ2-2, with D perhaps TRBD1 (6 bases). CDR3 size: 16 residues. Germline V lookup: CDR1 LNHDA, CDR2 SQIVND (reference sequence). Between the trimmed V and J ends, which lost 2 bases and 4 bases, there was a span of 14 bases. Combining the CDR3 with reference TRBV19 and TRBJ2-2 gives the whole variable domain DGGITQSPKYLFRKEGQNVTLSCEQNLNHDAMYWYRQDPGQGLRLIYYSQIVNDFQKGDIAEGYSVSREKKESFPLTVTSAQKNPTAFYLCASSISGRGPTGELFFGEGSRLTVL.

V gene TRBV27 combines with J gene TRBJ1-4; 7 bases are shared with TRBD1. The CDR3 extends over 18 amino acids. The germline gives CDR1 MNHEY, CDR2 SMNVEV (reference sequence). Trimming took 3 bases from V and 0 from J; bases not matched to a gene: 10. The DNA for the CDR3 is TGTGCCAGCAGTTTTATTTGGAGGGGGCCTGCAACTAATGAAAAACTGTTTTTT. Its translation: CASSFIWRGPATNEKLFF.

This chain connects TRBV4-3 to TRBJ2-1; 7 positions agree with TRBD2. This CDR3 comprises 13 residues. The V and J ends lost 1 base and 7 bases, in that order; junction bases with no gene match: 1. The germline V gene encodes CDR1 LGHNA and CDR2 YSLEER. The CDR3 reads CASSQVGGNEQFF. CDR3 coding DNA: TGCGCCAGCAGCCAAGTGGGAGGGAATGAGCAGTTCTTC.

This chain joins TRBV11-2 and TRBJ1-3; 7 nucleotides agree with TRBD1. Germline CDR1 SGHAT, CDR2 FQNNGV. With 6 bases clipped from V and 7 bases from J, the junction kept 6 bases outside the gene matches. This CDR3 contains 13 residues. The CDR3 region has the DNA TGTGCCAGCAGTTTTGACAGGGCCAACACCATATATTTT. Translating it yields CASSFDRANTIYF.

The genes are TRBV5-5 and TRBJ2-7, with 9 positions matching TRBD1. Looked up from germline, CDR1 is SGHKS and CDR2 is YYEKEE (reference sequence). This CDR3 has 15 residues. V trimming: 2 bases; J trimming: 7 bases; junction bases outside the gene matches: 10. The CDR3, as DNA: TGTGCCAGCAGCTTCGACCTGGGACAGGGTCGGGAGCAGTACTTC. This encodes CASSFDLGQGREQYF.

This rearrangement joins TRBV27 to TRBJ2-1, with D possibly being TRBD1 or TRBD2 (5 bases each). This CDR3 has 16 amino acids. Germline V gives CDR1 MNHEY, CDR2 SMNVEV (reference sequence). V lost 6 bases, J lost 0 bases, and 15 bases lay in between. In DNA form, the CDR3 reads TGTGCCAGCAGCCGGGGCTTCGACCCCTCCTACAATGAGCAGTTCTTC. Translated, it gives CASSRGFDPSYNEQFF.

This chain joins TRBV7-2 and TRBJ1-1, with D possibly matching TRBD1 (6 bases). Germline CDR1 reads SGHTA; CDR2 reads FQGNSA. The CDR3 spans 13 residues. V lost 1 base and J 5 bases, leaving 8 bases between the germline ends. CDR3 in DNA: TGTGCCAGCAGCTTAGGCCAGGGGACTGAAGCTTTCTTT. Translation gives CASSLGQGTEAFF.

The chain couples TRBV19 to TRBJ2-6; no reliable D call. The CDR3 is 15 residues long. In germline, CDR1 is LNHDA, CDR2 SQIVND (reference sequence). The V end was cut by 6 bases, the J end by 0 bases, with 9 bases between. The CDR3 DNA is TGTGCCAGTAGGAACAGCATCTCTGGGGCCAACGTCCTGACTTTC. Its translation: CASRNSISGANVLTF.

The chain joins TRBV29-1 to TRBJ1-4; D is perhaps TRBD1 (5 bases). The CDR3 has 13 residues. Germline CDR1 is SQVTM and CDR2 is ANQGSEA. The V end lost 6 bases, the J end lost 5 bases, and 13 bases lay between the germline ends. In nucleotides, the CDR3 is TGCAGCGTCTTGGGACGGCCAAATGAAAAACTGTTTTTT. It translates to CSVLGRPNEKLFF.

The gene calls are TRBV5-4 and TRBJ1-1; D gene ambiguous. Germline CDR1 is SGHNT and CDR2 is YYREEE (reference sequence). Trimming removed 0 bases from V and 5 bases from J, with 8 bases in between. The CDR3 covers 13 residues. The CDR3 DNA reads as TGTGCCAGCAGCTTGGCCAGAGATACTGAAGCTTTCTTT. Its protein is CASSLARDTEAFF.

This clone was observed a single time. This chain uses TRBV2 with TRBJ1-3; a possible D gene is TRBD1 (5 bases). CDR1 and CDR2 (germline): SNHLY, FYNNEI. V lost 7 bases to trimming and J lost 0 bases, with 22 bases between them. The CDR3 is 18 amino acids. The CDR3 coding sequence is TGTGCCAGCACGTTCACGGGGGAATCGGCCCCCTCTGGAAACACCATATATTTT. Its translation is CASTFTGESAPSGNTIYF.

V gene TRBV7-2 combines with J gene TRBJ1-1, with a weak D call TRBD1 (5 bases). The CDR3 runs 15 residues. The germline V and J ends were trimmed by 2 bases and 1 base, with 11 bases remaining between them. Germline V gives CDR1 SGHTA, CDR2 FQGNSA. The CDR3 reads CASSLSWGENTEAFF. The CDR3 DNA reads TGTGCCAGCAGCTTAAGTTGGGGGGAGAACACTGAAGCTTTCTTT.

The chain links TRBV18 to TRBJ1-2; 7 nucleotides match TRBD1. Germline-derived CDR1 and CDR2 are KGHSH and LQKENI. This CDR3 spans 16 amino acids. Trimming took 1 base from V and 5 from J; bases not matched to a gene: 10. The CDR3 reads CASSPRDSRGDYGYTF. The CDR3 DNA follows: TGTGCCAGCTCACCACGGGACAGCCGCGGGGATTATGGCTACACCTTC.